This TCR beta chain is from a study of T cells expressing NK-cell markers. Per germline, CDR1 SNHLY and CDR2 FYNNEI. This CDR3 is 17 amino acids long. Using the 5' RACE reads, TCRdb records one entry per CDR3 protein without DNA. This listing includes roughly 390,000 distinct CDR3 sequences. The source material was blood T cells: a sorted CD56 or NKG2C T cell subset, CD4+ or CD8+ T cells, or bulk PBMC T cells (not recorded which). The sequence was obtained from a woman aged 50 to 60 in good health. The V call is TRBV2, the J call TRBJ2-1; as DNA is missing, the TRBD2 call by TCRdb cannot be tested. The CDR3 protein is CASRGGLASSSYNEQFF.